This is a list of T cell receptor beta chains from one sample in a study of cytomegalovirus exposure and HLA in healthy donors. Generated by immunoSEQ multiplex PCR, the TCRdb table keeps only in-frame clones and is missing some. The sample includes 150,000 or so clones, about two thirds of them seen just once. Sequenced material: PBMCs. These receptors came from a man aged 25-40 years in good health and CMV-seropositive. CDR3s include the opening cysteine and the closing phenylalanine or tryptophan. The D gene is left open where the match is weak. Clone size appears in some rows only: once, few, many, or a class for an expanded clone.

cdr3_aa cdr3_nt v_call clone_size j_call d_call
CASSLSSGRGNEQFF TGCGCCAGCAGCTTAAGTAGCGGGAGAGGAAATGAGCAGTTCTTC TRBV5-1 few TRBJ2-1 TRBD2
CASSMGQFTEAFF TGCGCCAGCAGCATGGGACAGTTCACTGAAGCTTTCTTT TRBV5-1 NA TRBJ1-1 TRBD1
CASSLILNTEAFF TGTGCCAGCAGTTTAATATTGAACACTGAAGCTTTCTTT TRBV28 NA TRBJ1-1 NA
CASTENSGQETQYF TGTGCCAGCACCGAGAACTCCGGGCAAGAGACCCAGTACTTC TRBV11-3 NA TRBJ2-5 NA
CASSSLAGAQEQYF TGTGCCAGCAGCTCACTAGCGGGAGCGCAAGAGCAGTACTTC TRBV27 few TRBJ2-7 TRBD2
CASSLGGGGTDTQYF TGTGCCAGCAGCTTAGGAGGTGGAGGCACAGATACGCAGTATTTT TRBV11-3 NA TRBJ2-3 NA
CASSASGSGYTF TGTGCCAGCAGCGCAAGCGGGTCCGGCTACACCTTC TRBV5-5 few TRBJ1-2 NA
CASSYGQGSHPQHF TGTGCCAGCAGCTACGGACAGGGTTCACATCCCCAGCATTTT TRBV14 few TRBJ1-5 TRBD1
CAWSVQRGAPDGYTF TGTGCCTGGAGTGTACAAAGGGGCGCCCCGGATGGCTACACCTTC TRBV30 few TRBJ1-2 NA
CASLAGAAYNEQFF TGTGCCAGTCTAGCGGGAGCAGCCTACAATGAGCAGTTCTTC TRBV7-9 NA TRBJ2-1 TRBD2
CASSTPSVNYGYTF TGTGCCAGCAGCACCCCCTCGGTCAACTATGGCTACACCTTC TRBV28 NA TRBJ1-2 NA
CAITGRASTDTQYF TGTGCCATCACCGGGAGAGCTAGCACAGATACGCAGTATTTT TRBV10-3 NA TRBJ2-3 NA
CASSRPGQGFTF TGTGCCAGCTCACGCCCGGGACAGGGGTTCACCTTC TRBV18 NA TRBJ1-2 TRBD1
CASSLSGTGVYEQYF TGCGCCAGCAGCCTCTCCGGGACAGGGGTCTACGAGCAGTACTTC TRBV5-1 NA TRBJ2-7 TRBD1
CASTGTVSGANVLTF TGTGCCAGCACCGGGACAGTCTCTGGGGCCAACGTCCTGACTTTC TRBV2 NA TRBJ2-6 TRBD1
CASSPTSVEQFF TGTGCCAGCAGCCCCACTAGCGTTGAGCAGTTCTTC TRBV7-2 NA TRBJ2-1 TRBD2
CASSLGRVSDYGYTF TGTGCCAGCAGCTTGGGGAGGGTTTCGGACTATGGCTACACCTTC TRBV5-5 NA TRBJ1-2 NA
CASSYSGNLNTEAFF TGTGCCAGCAGTTACTCGGGCAATTTGAACACTGAAGCTTTCTTT TRBV6-5 NA TRBJ1-1 NA
CASSFFGGPYEQYF TGTGCCAGCAGCTTTTTCGGGGGACCCTACGAGCAGTACTTC TRBV7-9 few TRBJ2-7 NA
CASSSYVSQTSGWGYEQYF TGTGCCAGCAGCTCATACGTCTCCCAGACTAGCGGTTGGGGCTACGAGCAGTACTTC TRBV11-2 NA TRBJ2-7 TRBD2
CASSYPAGGDMNTEAFF TGTGCCAGCAGTTACCCCGCAGGAGGGGATATGAACACTGAAGCTTTCTTT TRBV6-9 NA TRBJ1-1 NA
CASSRKAQGNFAQYF TGTGCCAGTAGTAGGAAGGCGCAGGGGAATTTTGCGCAGTATTTT TRBV19 few TRBJ2-3 NA
CASSNGRAGQYF TGTGCCAGCAGTAACGGGAGGGCGGGGCAGTACTTC TRBV6-6 NA TRBJ2-7 TRBD2
CASSFDGAPYEQYF TGCGCCAGCAGCTTCGATGGGGCGCCCTACGAGCAGTACTTC TRBV5-1 NA TRBJ2-7 NA
CASGLGMLEQFF TGTGCTAGTGGTTTGGGTATGCTAGAGCAGTTCTTC TRBV12-5 few TRBJ2-1 NA
CASSSQSSNQPQHF TGTGCCAGCAGTTCCCAGTCTAGCAATCAGCCCCAGCATTTT TRBV27 once TRBJ1-5 NA
CASSKTSGSPTGELFF TGTGCCAGCAGCAAGACTAGCGGGAGTCCCACCGGGGAGCTGTTTTTT TRBV7-9 NA TRBJ2-2 TRBD2
CASSLVDRVADTQYF TGTGCCAGCAGCTTAGTGGACAGGGTAGCAGATACGCAGTATTTT TRBV7-2 NA TRBJ2-3 TRBD1
CASSPGGLVPYTDTQYF TGTGCCAGCAGTCCCGGGGGACTAGTCCCTTACACAGATACGCAGTATTTT TRBV27 NA TRBJ2-3 TRBD2
CASSRPVAGQETQYF TGTGCCAGCAGCCGTCCTGTAGCGGGACAAGAGACCCAGTACTTC TRBV5-6 NA TRBJ2-5 TRBD2
CSAKSDYEQYF TGCAGTGCGAAAAGCGACTACGAGCAGTACTTC TRBV20-1 few TRBJ2-7 NA
CASSPGGGGIFVSYNEQFF TGTGCCAGCAGCCCGGGGGGAGGCGGGATATTCGTTTCCTACAATGAGCAGTTCTTC TRBV7-9 NA TRBJ2-1 TRBD2